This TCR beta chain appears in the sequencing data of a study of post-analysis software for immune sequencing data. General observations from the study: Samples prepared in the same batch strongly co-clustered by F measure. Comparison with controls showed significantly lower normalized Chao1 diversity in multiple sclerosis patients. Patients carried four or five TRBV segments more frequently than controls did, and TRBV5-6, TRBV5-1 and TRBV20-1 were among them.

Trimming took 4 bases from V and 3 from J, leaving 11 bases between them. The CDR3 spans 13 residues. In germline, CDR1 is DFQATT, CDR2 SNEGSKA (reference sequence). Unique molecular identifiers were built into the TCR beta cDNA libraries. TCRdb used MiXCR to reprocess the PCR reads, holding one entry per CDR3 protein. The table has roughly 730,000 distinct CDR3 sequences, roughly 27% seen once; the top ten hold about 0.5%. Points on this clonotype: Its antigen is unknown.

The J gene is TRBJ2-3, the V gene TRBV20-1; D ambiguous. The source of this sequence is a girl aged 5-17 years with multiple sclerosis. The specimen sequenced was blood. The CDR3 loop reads CSAIFISTDTQYF. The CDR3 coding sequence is TGCAGTGCTATATTTATATCAACAGATACGCAGTATTTT.